Presented here are 2 T cell receptor beta chains from one specimen sequenced in a study of blood T cell repertoires in COVID-19. Using immunoSEQ multiplex PCR, the repertoire was profiled, and TCRdb retains in-frame clones only, with some absent. The top ten clones hold about 15% of a sample with tens of thousands of clones, under 90% of them seen once. Specimen: peripheral blood. The receptors derive from a man in his sixties or seventies with acute or convalescent COVID-19.

J is TRBJ2-5 and V is TRBV5-4; D is possibly TRBD1 (6 bases). With 4 bases removed from V and 1 base from J, the gap between germline ends came to 11 bases. This CDR3 has 14 residues. Germline V gives CDR1 SGHNT, CDR2 YYREEE (reference sequence). In DNA, the CDR3 is TGTGCCAGCAGCCGCCGACAGGCCCAAGAGACCCAGTACTTC. Amino acids: CASSRRQAQETQYF.

This clone showed up just a few times. This rearrangement joins TRBV5-1 to TRBJ2-3, with D unclear. Deletions cut 5 bases from V and 0 bases from J, with 13 bases between. Germline V gives CDR1 SGHRS, CDR2 YFSETQ. There are 15 residues in the CDR3. The CDR3: CASSLDNPSTDTQYF. The CDR3 coding sequence is TGCGCCAGCAGTCTTGACAACCCAAGCACAGATACGCAGTATTTT.